The next 19 T cell receptor beta chains were all read from a single sample in a study of T-cell memory formation after mild COVID-19. One entry per CDR3 protein results from TCRdb running MiXCR on the 5' RACE reads. Of around 180,000 distinct CDR3 sequences listed, 16% are singletons. The sample comprised PBMCs or a T cell subset sorted from them (not recorded which). These TCRs come from an adult woman who had mild COVID-19 (a few samples of this study predate the infection). Cell type and time point are not known.

This clonotype was recorded many times. The chain has TRBV4-1 and TRBJ2-1; 7 bases line up with TRBD2. CDR3 length: 16 residues. With V trimmed by 0 bases and J by 7 bases, 9 bases remained unmatched. Germline-derived CDR1 and CDR2 are MGHRA and YSYEKL. Here the CDR3 reads CASSQDFVPGRNEQFF. The DNA of the CDR3 is TGCGCCAGCAGCCAAGATTTCGTCCCCGGGAGGAATGAGCAGTTCTTC.

This clonotype was counted a few times. In DNA form, the CDR3 reads TGTGCCAGCACTCCGGGACTAGCTTACAATGAGCAGTTCTTC. This sequence encodes CASTPGLAYNEQFF. V is TRBV12-3 or TRBV12-4 and J is TRBJ2-1, with 9 nucleotides matching TRBD2. The J segment lost 4 bases and the V segment lost 7 bases, leaving 5 bases of the junction unmatched. The length of the CDR3 is 14 residues.

This clonotype has a handful of counts. The V gene is TRBV19, the J gene TRBJ2-7; the D gene is possibly TRBD2 (5 bases). The V and J ends lost 6 bases and 7 bases respectively, with 16 bases between them. Germline V CDR1 and CDR2: LNHDA, SQIVND (reference sequence). This CDR3 spans 13 amino acids. CDR3 sequence: CASRPGPGWEQYF. CDR3 DNA: TGTGCCAGTAGACCGGGCCCGGGGTGGGAGCAGTACTTC. The full variable domain, rest sourced from reference TRBV19 and TRBJ2-7, is DGGITQSPKYLFRKEGQNVTLSCEQNLNHDAMYWYRQDPGQGLRLIYYSQIVNDFQKGDIAEGYSVSREKKESFPLTVTSAQKNPTAFYLCASRPGPGWEQYFGPGTRLTVT.

This chain links TRBV6-5 with TRBJ1-3; 8 bases line up with TRBD1. Trimming took 5 bases from V and 5 from J; bases not matched to a gene: 5. This CDR3 region has 14 residues. Germline V gene sequence: CDR1 MNHEY, CDR2 SVGAGI. CDR3 amino acids: CASSLGTGRNTIYF. CDR3 nucleotides: TGTGCCAGCAGTCTCGGGACAGGAAGAAACACCATATATTTT.

In its sample, this clonotype was seen a few times. The chain links TRBV7-2 to TRBJ2-7; 7 bases are shared with TRBD2. Germline V lookup: CDR1 SGHTA, CDR2 FQGNSA. This CDR3 comprises 14 residues. J was trimmed by 7 bases and V by 0 bases; bases with no gene match: 6. As DNA, the CDR3 is TGTGCCAGCAGCTTAGCCGGCGGGAGTGGAGAGCAGTACTTC. Protein sequence: CASSLAGGSGEQYF. Variable domain in full (rest from reference TRBV7-2 and TRBJ2-7): GAGVSQSPSNKVTEKGKDVELRCDPISGHTALYWYRQSLGQGLEFLIYFQGNSAPDKSGLPSDRFSAERTGGSVSTLTIQRTQQEDSAVYLCASSLAGGSGEQYFGPGTRLTVT.

The gene calls are TRBV5-1 and TRBJ2-5; perhaps D is TRBD1 or TRBD2 (5 bases each). Trimming left V 0 bases short and J 0 bases short, with 6 bases between. Germline assignment: CDR1 SGHRS and CDR2 YFSETQ. This CDR3 contains 14 residues. The CDR3 reads CASSLEGHQETQYF. CDR3 in DNA: TGCGCCAGCAGCTTGGAGGGACACCAAGAGACCCAGTACTTC.

V usage is TRBV5-1 and J usage is TRBJ1-1; D unclear. The germline V and J ends were trimmed by 3 bases and 1 base, with 10 bases remaining between them. Germline values: CDR1 SGHRS, CDR2 YFSETQ. CDR3 length: 14 amino acids. CDR3 sequence: CASSSTQKNTEAFF. DNA of the CDR3: TGCGCCAGCAGCTCGACACAGAAGAACACTGAAGCTTTCTTT.

This clonotype has a handful of counts. The chain links TRBV2 to TRBJ2-3; a weak D match, TRBD1 (5 bases). Germline CDR1 SNHLY, CDR2 FYNNEI. Trimming pared 1 base from V and 1 base from J, leaving 9 bases between. The CDR3 extends over 15 amino acids. The CDR3 loop is CASSEGMGRTDTQYF. CDR3 bases: TGTGCCAGCAGTGAAGGCATGGGGCGCACAGATACGCAGTATTTT. Variable domain in full (rest from reference TRBV2 and TRBJ2-3): EPEVTQTPSHQVTQMGQEVILRCVPISNHLYFYWYRQILGQKVEFLVSFYNNEISEKSEIFDDQFSVERPDGSNFTLKIRSTKLEDSAMYFCASSEGMGRTDTQYFGPGTRLTVL.

The rearrangement links TRBV5-5 to TRBJ2-2, with D unresolved. Trimming removed 0 bases at V and 4 bases at J, with 10 bases between. Germline CDR1 is SGHKS and CDR2 is YYEKEE (reference sequence). The CDR3 extends over 15 amino acids. The CDR3 loop reads CASSLESRITGELFF. The CDR3, as DNA: TGTGCCAGCAGCTTGGAGAGCAGGATCACCGGGGAGCTGTTTTTT. The whole variable domain, remainder taken from reference TRBV5-5 and TRBJ2-2, is DAGVTQSPTHLIKTRGQQVTLRCSPISGHKSVSWYQQVLGQGPQFIFQYYEKEERGRGNFPDRFSARQFPNYSSELNVNALLLGDSALYLCASSLESRITGELFFGEGSRLTVL.

The chain combines TRBV19 with TRBJ2-5, with D unclear. The CDR3 loop spans 12 amino acids. Trimming pared 9 bases from V and 4 bases from J, leaving 12 bases between. Germline loops: CDR1 LNHDA, CDR2 SQIVND (reference sequence). CDR3 DNA sequence: TGTGCCAGCGGATCCTCGGGAGAGACCCAGTACTTC. This encodes CASGSSGETQYF. The entire variable domain, with the rest obtained from reference TRBV19 and TRBJ2-5, is as follows: DGGITQSPKYLFRKEGQNVTLSCEQNLNHDAMYWYRQDPGQGLRLIYYSQIVNDFQKGDIAEGYSVSREKKESFPLTVTSAQKNPTAFYLCASGSSGETQYFGPGTRLLVL.

The CDR3 spells CAISEDRGVYQETQYF. The DNA of the CDR3 is TGTGCCATCAGTGAGGACAGGGGAGTATACCAAGAGACCCAGTACTTC. This sequence joins TRBV10-3 and TRBJ2-5, with 8 bases identical to TRBD1. The V segment lost 2 bases and the J segment 0 bases; nucleotides outside the gene matches: 5. Germline V gives CDR1 ENHRY, CDR2 SYGVKD. This CDR3 region has 16 residues.

This clonotype was counted a few times. The chain is built from TRBV20-1 and TRBJ1-1; D is perhaps TRBD1 (5 bases). V shed 5 bases and J shed 0 bases, with 10 bases lying between them. Per the germline V gene, CDR1 is DFQATT and CDR2 is SNEGSKA (reference sequence). The CDR3 runs to 13 residues. Written as DNA, the CDR3 is TGCAGTGCTCCGACAGCCATGAACACTGAAGCTTTCTTT. Translated: CSAPTAMNTEAFF.

The V and J genes are TRBV24-1 and TRBJ2-1; 8 bases agree with TRBD1. The V and J ends lost 4 bases and 15 bases, in that order; junction bases with no gene match: 7. CDR3 length: 12 amino acids. Germline CDR1 reads KGHDR; CDR2 reads SFDVKD. The CDR3 here is CATSEPDRDLFF. The CDR3 region has the DNA TGTGCCACCAGTGAGCCGGACAGGGACCTGTTCTTC.

This CDR3 reads CASSLDRAGNYNEQFF. CDR3 DNA: TGTGCCAGCAGCTTAGATCGAGCGGGGAATTACAATGAGCAGTTCTTC. The rearrangement uses TRBV7-2 and TRBJ2-1, with 7 bases aligning to TRBD2. V gave up 1 base and J gave up 4 bases; unmatched junction bases: 7. Germline V gene lookup returns CDR1 SGHTA and CDR2 FQGNSA. CDR3 length equals 16 residues.

This chain uses TRBV3-1 with TRBJ1-5; the D gene is possibly TRBD1 (5 bases). Germline V gene data show CDR1 as LGHDT and CDR2 as YNNKEL (reference sequence). The CDR3 contains 15 residues. V was pared by 4 bases and J by 5 bases, with 15 bases between. Written as DNA, the CDR3 is TGTGCCAGCAGCCGCGGGACTTTACGGGATCAGCCCCAGCATTTT. Its translation: CASSRGTLRDQPQHF.

The chain couples TRBV30 to TRBJ2-7; TRBD1 matches 8 bases. The CDR3 consists of 15 residues. Germline V gene data show CDR1 as GTSNPN and CDR2 as SVGIG (reference sequence). The J segment lost 0 bases and the V segment lost 4 bases, leaving 8 bases of the junction unmatched. CDR3 nucleotide sequence: TGTGCCTGGACCGGGACAGGATTTAGCTCCTACGAGCAGTACTTC. Translation gives CAWTGTGFSSYEQYF.

The chain is built from TRBV3-1 and TRBJ2-3; weak D call: TRBD2 (7 bases). From germline, CDR1 is LGHDT and CDR2 YNNKEL (reference sequence). Between the trimmed V and J ends, which lost 4 bases and 2 bases, there was a span of 19 bases. The CDR3 runs to 17 residues. DNA of the CDR3: TGTGCCAGCAGCCCCATCGAGGGGGGGTGGGTCACAGATACGCAGTATTTT. It codes for CASSPIEGGWVTDTQYF.

This clonotype was seen a handful of times. In nucleotides, the CDR3 is TGTGCCAGCAGCCCATTAAAGAACACCGGGGAGCTGTTTTTT. This translates into CASSPLKNTGELFF. This chain uses TRBV7-3 with TRBJ2-2; D is ambiguous. The CDR3 totals 14 residues. V was cut by 5 bases and J by 1 base, with 8 bases left in between. Germline V CDR1 and CDR2: SGHTA, FQGTGA.

This clonotype occurred a few times. The chain is built from TRBV12-3 or TRBV12-4 and TRBJ2-3; D is unresolved. This CDR3 is 14 amino acids long. Between the trimmed V and J ends, which lost 6 bases and 6 bases, there was a span of 16 bases. The CDR3 sequence is CASSPPGSRDTQYF. The CDR3 DNA is TGTGCCAGCAGCCCTCCCGGGTCGCGGGATACGCAGTATTTT.